This paragraph covers one T cell receptor beta chain sequence. What it binds is unknown. This record comes from a study of brain T cells in children with intractable seizures. Study-wide findings and caveats: Viral specificity was inferred only from CDR3 similarity; HCMV serostatus was unknown. Absence of clones before surgery may stem from lower sequencing depth.

CDR3 length equals 15 residues. CDR1 LGHDT and CDR2 YNNKEL come from the germline V gene (reference sequence). After removal of 4 bases from V and 7 bases from J, the junction contained 5 bases not matched to a gene. The method was immunoSEQ multiplex PCR; TCRdb's version includes in-frame clones alone and lacks a portion of them. The top ten hold about 6% of the sample, which has about 340,000 clones, roughly 93% seen once. Sample time point: blood from clinic visit 5 months post-surgery; TSC patient then seizure free. The sequenced cases were selected for having the highest brain T cell transcript signatures. Patients received at least one anti-epileptic drug before surgery.

J is TRBJ1-6 and V is TRBV3-1 (or the pseudogene TRBV3-2); 9 bases agree with TRBD1. The clonotype originates from a boy less than two years old with tuberous sclerosis and intractable seizures. Sequencing was performed on peripheral blood, taken 4 to 5 months after surgery. The DNA for the CDR3 is TGTGCCAGCAGCCTAAGGGACAGGGACAATTCACCCCTCCACTTT. It encodes CASSLRDRDNSPLHF.